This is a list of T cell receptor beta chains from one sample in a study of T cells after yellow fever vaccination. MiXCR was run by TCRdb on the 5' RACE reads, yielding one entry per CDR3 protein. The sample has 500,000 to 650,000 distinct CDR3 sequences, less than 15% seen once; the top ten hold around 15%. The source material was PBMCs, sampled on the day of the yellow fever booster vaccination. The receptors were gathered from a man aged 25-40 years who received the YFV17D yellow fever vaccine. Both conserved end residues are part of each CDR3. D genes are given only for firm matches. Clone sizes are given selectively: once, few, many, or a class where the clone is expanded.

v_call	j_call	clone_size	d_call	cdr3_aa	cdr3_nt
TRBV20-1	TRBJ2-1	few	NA	CSAHPYNEQFF	TGCAGTGCCCACCCCTACAATGAGCAGTTCTTC
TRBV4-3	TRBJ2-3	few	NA	CASSQLGRGVDTQYF	TGCGCCAGCAGCCAACTCGGGCGGGGAGTGGATACGCAGTATTTT
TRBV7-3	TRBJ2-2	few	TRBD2	CASSHTSVGSGELFF	TGTGCCAGCAGCCACACTAGCGTAGGTTCCGGGGAGCTGTTTTTT
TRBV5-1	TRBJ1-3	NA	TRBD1	CASSLMGQESVSGNTIYF	TGCGCCAGCAGCTTGATGGGACAGGAGTCCGTCTCTGGAAACACCATATATTTT
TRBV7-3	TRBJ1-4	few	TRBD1	CASRPGQLVEKLFF	TGTGCCAGCAGGCCGGGACAGTTGGTTGAAAAACTGTTTTTT
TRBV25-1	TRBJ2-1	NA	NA	CASSDVGGTKQFF	TGTGCCAGCAGTGACGTAGGGGGGACCAAGCAGTTCTTC
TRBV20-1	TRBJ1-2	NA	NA	CSARSSLSNTYGYTF	TGCAGTGCTAGATCCAGCCTATCGAACACCTATGGCTACACCTTC
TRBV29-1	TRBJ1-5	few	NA	CSVGGANQPQHF	TGCAGCGTTGGGGGGGCCAATCAGCCCCAGCATTTT
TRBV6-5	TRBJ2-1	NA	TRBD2	CASSFYGGTSEQFF	TGTGCCAGCAGTTTTTACGGCGGGACTAGCGAGCAGTTCTTC
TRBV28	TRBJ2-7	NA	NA	CASHPKDSYEQYF	TGTGCCAGCCACCCGAAGGATTCTTACGAGCAGTACTTC
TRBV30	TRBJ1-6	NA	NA	CAWTGRLAYNSPLHF	TGTGCCTGGACCGGAAGGCTCGCCTATAATTCACCCCTCCACTTT
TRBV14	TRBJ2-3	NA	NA	CASSRQNTDTQYF	TGTGCCAGCAGCCGACAGAACACAGATACGCAGTATTTT
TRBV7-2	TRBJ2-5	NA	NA	CASSLRGGGETQYF	TGTGCCAGCAGCTTAAGAGGAGGTGGAGAGACCCAGTACTTC
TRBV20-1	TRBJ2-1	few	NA	CSAGRGMDNEQFF	TGCAGTGCTGGCAGGGGAATGGACAATGAGCAGTTCTTC
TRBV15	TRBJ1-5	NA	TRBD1	CATSPRGNQPQHF	TGTGCCACCAGCCCCAGGGGGAACCAGCCCCAGCATTTT
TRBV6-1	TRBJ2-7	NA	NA	CASSPRGASYEQYF	TGTGCCAGCAGTCCTAGGGGCGCGAGCTACGAGCAGTACTTC
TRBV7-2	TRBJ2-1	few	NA	CASSLALANEQFF	TGTGCCAGCAGCTTAGCCCTAGCGAATGAGCAGTTCTTC
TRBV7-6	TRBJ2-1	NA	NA	CASSLETGQTYNEQFF	TGTGCCAGCAGCTTAGAGACAGGACAAACCTACAATGAGCAGTTCTTC
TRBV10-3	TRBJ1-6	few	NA	CAIGNGEPPLHF	TGTGCCATCGGTAACGGGGAGCCACCCCTCCACTTT
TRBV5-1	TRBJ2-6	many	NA	CASSLGSTGANVLTF	TGTGCCAGCAGCCTTGGGAGCACTGGGGCCAACGTCCTGACTTTC
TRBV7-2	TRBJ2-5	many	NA	CASSLMWVRETQYF	TGTGCCAGCAGCTTAATGTGGGTCCGGGAGACCCAGTACTTC
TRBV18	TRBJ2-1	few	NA	CASSPYSSGRNNEQFF	TGTGCCAGCTCACCATATTCCAGCGGGCGCAACAATGAGCAGTTCTTC
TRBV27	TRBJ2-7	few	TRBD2	CASSSSRLAGEQYF	TGTGCCAGCAGTTCCTCCCGACTAGCGGGAGAGCAGTACTTC
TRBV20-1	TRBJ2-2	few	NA	CSARDPPLNTGELFF	TGCAGTGCTAGAGATCCCCCTCTGAACACCGGGGAGCTGTTTTTT
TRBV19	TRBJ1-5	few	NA	CASSVSPVWQPQHF	TGTGCCAGTAGTGTCTCCCCTGTCTGGCAGCCCCAGCATTTT
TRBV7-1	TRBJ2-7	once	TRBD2	CARGVRDYYEQYF	TGTGCCAGGGGCGTAAGGGACTACTACGAGCAGTACTTC
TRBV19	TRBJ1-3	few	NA	CASSTTVGNTIYF	TGTGCCAGTAGTACGACAGTAGGAAACACCATATATTTT
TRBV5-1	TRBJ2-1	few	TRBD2	CASSQAGLYNEQFF	TGCGCCAGCAGCCAAGCGGGGCTATACAATGAGCAGTTCTTC
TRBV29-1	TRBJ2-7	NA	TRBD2	CSVGLASTYEQYF	TGCAGCGTTGGACTAGCGTCGACCTACGAGCAGTACTTC
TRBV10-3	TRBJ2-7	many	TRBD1	CAISARDRVYEQYF	TGTGCCATCAGTGCCCGGGACAGAGTGTACGAGCAGTACTTC
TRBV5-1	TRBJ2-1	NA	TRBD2	CASSLSLGGGGSGYNEQFF	TGCGCCAGCAGCTTGTCCCTCGGGGGGGGCGGGAGTGGTTACAATGAGCAGTTCTTC
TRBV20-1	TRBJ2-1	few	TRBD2	CSARDLSGGYNEQFF	TGCAGTGCTAGAGATCTGAGCGGGGGTTACAATGAGCAGTTCTTC
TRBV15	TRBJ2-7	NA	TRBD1	CATSRAGQVYEHYF	TGTGCCACCAGCAGAGCGGGACAGGTCTACGAGCACTACTTC
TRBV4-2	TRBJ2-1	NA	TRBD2	CASSQDLWASAGGPGEQFF	TGTGCCAGCAGCCAAGATCTTTGGGCGTCGGCGGGAGGACCGGGTGAGCAGTTCTTC
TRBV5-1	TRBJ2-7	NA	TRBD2	CASSLELAGDGEQYF	TGCGCCAGCAGCTTGGAATTAGCGGGTGACGGGGAGCAGTACTTC
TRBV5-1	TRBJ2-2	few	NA	CASSLAVSGELFF	TGCGCCAGCAGCTTGGCGGTTTCCGGGGAGCTGTTTTTT
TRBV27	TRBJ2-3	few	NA	CASSPTHQGLTDTQYF	TGTGCCAGCAGTCCAACACATCAGGGATTAACAGATACGCAGTATTTT
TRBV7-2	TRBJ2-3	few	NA	CASRQGGADTQYF	TGTGCCAGCAGACAGGGTGGGGCAGATACGCAGTATTTT
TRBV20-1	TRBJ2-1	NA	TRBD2	CSAKGGGSGSPSYNEQFF	TGCAGTGCTAAGGGGGGTGGTAGCGGGAGCCCGTCCTACAATGAGCAGTTCTTC
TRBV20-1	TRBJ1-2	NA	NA	CSARARGGTGSGDDYGYTF	TGCAGTGCTAGAGCAAGGGGTGGAACGGGATCGGGGGACGACTATGGCTACACCTTC
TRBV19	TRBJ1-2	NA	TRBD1	CASKPGQGAGYTF	TGTGCCAGTAAGCCCGGACAGGGGGCAGGCTACACCTTC
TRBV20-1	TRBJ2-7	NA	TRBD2	CSAVPGLAGVTYEQYF	TGCAGTGCAGTACCGGGACTAGCGGGAGTTACCTACGAGCAGTACTTC
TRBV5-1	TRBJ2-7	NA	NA	CASSPQTAITYEQYF	TGCGCCAGCAGCCCACAGACAGCTATAACCTACGAGCAGTACTTC
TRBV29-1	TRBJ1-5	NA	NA	CSVGVMDQPQHF	TGCAGTGTTGGGGTCATGGATCAGCCCCAGCATTTT
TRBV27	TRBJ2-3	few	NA	CASSFRAIRNTQYF	TGTGCCAGCAGTTTTCGGGCCATTAGAAATACGCAGTATTTT
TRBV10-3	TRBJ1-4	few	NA	CAISELDATNEKLFF	TGTGCCATCAGTGAGCTGGACGCCACAAATGAAAAACTGTTTTTT
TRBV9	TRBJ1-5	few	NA	CASSVEGRDQPQHF	TGTGCCAGCAGCGTAGAGGGAAGGGATCAGCCCCAGCATTTT
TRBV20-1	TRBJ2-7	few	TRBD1	CSAWTGISYEQYF	TGCAGTGCGTGGACAGGGATCTCCTACGAGCAGTACTTC